Each of the 18 T cell receptor beta chains below was sequenced from the same sample in a study of CD8+CD57+ T cells in acquired aplastic anemia. Patients chosen for sequencing had CD8+CD57+ cells that had expanded, as shown by flow cytometry. Both TCR beta VDJ combination and CDR3 sequence profiling were carried out. Genomic DNA was the template for this profiling. TCRdb recomputed calls from the reads with MiXCR, one row per CDR3 protein. The table shows 150,000 to 200,000 distinct CDR3 sequences, with 71% occurring only once. The sequenced sample was sorted CD4+, CD8+, or CD8+CD57+ T cells (not recorded which) from PBMCs. Receptors were obtained from a human donor with aplastic anemia.

The V and J genes are TRBV5-5 and TRBJ1-2, with 7 positions matching TRBD1. Germline V gives CDR1 SGHKS, CDR2 YYEKEE (reference sequence). J gave up 4 bases and V 4 bases, and 10 bases lay outside the gene matches. CDR3 size: 15 residues. Here the CDR3 reads CASSTGTAVSYGYTF. For the CDR3, the DNA is TGTGCCAGCAGCACCGGGACAGCAGTTAGCTATGGCTACACCTTC. The full variable domain, rest sourced from reference TRBV5-5 and TRBJ1-2, is DAGVTQSPTHLIKTRGQQVTLRCSPISGHKSVSWYQQVLGQGPQFIFQYYEKEERGRGNFPDRFSARQFPNYSSELNVNALLLGDSALYLCASSTGTAVSYGYTFGSGTRLTVV.

A few counts support this clonotype. The V gene is TRBV20-1, the J gene TRBJ1-6; D gene unclear. V lost 4 bases, J lost 8 bases, and 15 bases lay in between. Germline-derived CDR1 and CDR2 are DFQATT and SNEGSKA (reference sequence). This CDR3 is 14 amino acids long. The CDR3 DNA sequence: TGCAGTGCTACACTCGTTGGGGTCGATTCACCCCTCCACTTT. Encoded protein: CSATLVGVDSPLHF.

V and J are TRBV2 and TRBJ2-3; D possibly corresponds to TRBD2 (6 bases). The V end lost 3 bases, the J end lost 5 bases, and 21 bases lay between the germline ends. This CDR3 contains 17 residues. The V gene's germline CDR1 is SNHLY and CDR2 FYNNEI. CDR3 DNA: TGTGCCAGCAGTGATTTAGTACTAGCTACCTTGGGAGATACGCAGTATTTT. This encodes CASSDLVLATLGDTQYF.

This chain connects TRBV12-3 or TRBV12-4 to TRBJ2-3; no clear D gene. The CDR3 covers 14 residues. Trimming removed 6 bases at V and 5 bases at J, with 15 bases between. The CDR3 nucleotides read TGTGCCAGCAGCTTTGTCCCAGGCGAAGATACGCAGTATTTT. As protein: CASSFVPGEDTQYF.

This clonotype was seen many times. V is TRBV6-5 and J is TRBJ2-3, with 7 bases matching TRBD2. Germline values: CDR1 MNHEY, CDR2 SVGAGI. V shed 4 bases and J 4 bases; nucleotides not matched to a gene: 5. The CDR3 runs 14 residues. The CDR3 DNA reads as TGTGCCAGCAGTTTGGGGGGGGATTCAGATACGCAGTATTTT. Protein product: CASSLGGDSDTQYF.

The rearrangement uses TRBV20-1 and TRBJ2-3, with D possibly matching TRBD1 (6 bases). The ends were cut back, 1 base at V and 2 bases at J, with 10 bases in the middle. Germline V gene data show CDR1 as DFQATT and CDR2 as SNEGSKA (reference sequence). The CDR3 spans 14 residues. DNA for the CDR3: TGCAGTGCTAGAGGGGGACAACCCACAGATACGCAGTATTTT. This codes for CSARGGQPTDTQYF.

This chain joins TRBV9 and TRBJ2-7; either TRBD1 or TRBD2 may fit D (5 bases each). The CDR3 totals 13 residues. Per the germline V gene, CDR1 is SGDLS and CDR2 is YYNGEE. The ends were cut back, 3 bases at V and 1 base at J, with 8 bases in the middle. The CDR3 DNA reads as TGTGCCAGCAGCGCGGGACCATCCTACGAGCAGTACTTC. Protein sequence: CASSAGPSYEQYF.

The V gene is TRBV12-3 or TRBV12-4, the J gene TRBJ2-5; D possibly matches TRBD1 or TRBD2 (5 bases each). Deletions cut 2 bases from V and 9 bases from J, with 16 bases between. The CDR3 is made up of 14 amino acids. The CDR3 region has the DNA TGTGCCAGCAGTTTACCCCCTCCCCTGGGGGCCCAGTACTTC. Translating it yields CASSLPPPLGAQYF.

This clonotype has only a few counts. The V and J genes are TRBV2 and TRBJ2-7; D ambiguous. Trimming left V 1 base short and J 3 bases short, with 10 bases between. The CDR3 extends over 14 amino acids. Germline-derived CDR1 and CDR2 are SNHLY and FYNNEI. Here the CDR3 reads CASSEGLLVYEQYF. The CDR3 DNA reads TGTGCCAGCAGTGAAGGGCTGCTGGTCTACGAGCAGTACTTC.

This CDR3 is CSVGSRRMRHEQYF. The CDR3 coding sequence is TGCAGCGTTGGATCCAGAAGGATGCGACACGAGCAGTACTTC. The chain couples TRBV29-1 to TRBJ2-7; D remains unclear. V was shortened by 4 bases and J by 5 bases, with 18 bases between the two germline ends. Germline loops: CDR1 SQVTM, CDR2 ANQGSEA. The CDR3 has 14 residues.

This clonotype was seen only a few times. The genes are TRBV9 and TRBJ2-1; 8 bases are a match to TRBD1. Per the germline V gene, CDR1 is SGDLS and CDR2 is YYNGEE. This CDR3 is 20 amino acids long. Unmatched junction bases numbered 26, after V lost 0 bases and J lost 12 bases. As DNA, the CDR3 is TGTGCCAGCAGCGTAGATCCCCGTGAGCAGGGGGCGATGGCTACAATGAGGCAGTTCTTC. Amino acids: CASSVDPREQGAMATMRQFF.

The rearrangement joins TRBV29-1 to TRBJ2-1; D is uncertain. The CDR3 is 11 amino acids. CDR1 is SQVTM, CDR2 ANQGSEA, per germline. Between the trimmed V and J ends, which lost 6 bases and 3 bases, there was a span of 6 bases. CDR3: CSVKVYNEQFF. CDR3 coding DNA: TGCAGCGTCAAGGTCTACAATGAGCAGTTCTTC.

The V call is TRBV19, the J call TRBJ2-2, with 8 bases fitting TRBD1. Germline V lookup: CDR1 LNHDA, CDR2 SQIVND (reference sequence). The CDR3 is 16 amino acids. The V gene end was trimmed by 4 bases and the J gene end by 3 bases; junction bases not matched to a gene: 7. The CDR3 sequence is CASSNPETGDTGELFF. The DNA for the CDR3 is TGTGCCAGTAGTAACCCCGAGACAGGGGACACCGGGGAGCTGTTTTTT.

The chain carries TRBV2 and TRBJ2-3; TRBD2 agrees at 7 bases. The CDR3 has 12 amino acids. Germline V lookup: CDR1 SNHLY, CDR2 FYNNEI. Trimming took 6 bases from V and 6 from J; bases not matched to a gene: 3. In nucleotides, the CDR3 is TGTGCCAGCAGGACCGGGGGGGATACGCAGTATTTT. This encodes CASRTGGDTQYF.

The V and J genes are TRBV24-1 and TRBJ2-3; D may match TRBD1 or TRBD2 (5 bases each). The CDR3 is made up of 17 amino acids. V was clipped by 5 bases and J by 4 bases, with 21 bases between them. Germline V CDR1 and CDR2: KGHDR, SFDVKD. The CDR3: CATSAWPGRVGADTQYF. DNA of the CDR3: TGTGCCACCAGTGCCTGGCCGGGGCGGGTTGGCGCAGATACGCAGTATTTT.

The genes are TRBV7-9 and TRBJ2-1; perhaps TRBD2 as D (6 bases). CDR3 length: 12 residues. Germline values: CDR1 SEHNR, CDR2 FQNEAQ (reference sequence). Trimming removed 11 bases at V and 7 bases at J, with 15 bases between. This CDR3 is CAAGLGGNEQFF. In DNA, the CDR3 is TGTGCCGCCGGGTTGGGGGGAAATGAGCAGTTCTTC.

The genes are TRBV5-1 and TRBJ1-1, with a possible D match to TRBD1 (5 bases). Trimming stripped 5 bases from V and 2 bases from J, with 13 bases between. This CDR3 spans 14 amino acids. Germline assignment: CDR1 SGHRS and CDR2 YFSETQ. CDR3 sequence (DNA): TGCGCCAGCAGATACAGGAAAACCAACACTGAAGCTTTCTTT. As protein: CASRYRKTNTEAFF.

This clonotype was found a few times. V and J are TRBV29-1 and TRBJ2-5, with 8 nucleotides matching TRBD1. Germline loops: CDR1 SQVTM, CDR2 ANQGSEA. V was pared by 3 bases and J by 4 bases, with 7 bases of the junction left unmatched. The CDR3 extends over 14 amino acids. CDR3 loop: CSVDGRGLGETQYF. The CDR3 DNA reads TGCAGCGTTGATGGCAGGGGGCTAGGAGAGACCCAGTACTTC. The whole variable domain, filled in from reference TRBV29-1 and TRBJ2-5, reads SAVISQKPSRDICQRGTSLTIQCQVDSQVTMMFWYRQQPGQSLTLIATANQGSEATYESGFVIDKFPISRPNLTFSTLTVSNMSPEDSSIYLCSVDGRGLGETQYFGPGTRLLVL.